A selection of T cell receptor beta chains follows, all from one sample in a study of blood T cell repertoires in COVID-19. Measured with immunoSEQ multiplex PCR; TCRdb has only the in-frame clones, and not every one. The data hold 270,000 or so clones, with 85% to 90% observed a single time. Material: peripheral blood. The receptors come from a human donor in a cohort sampled during active COVID-19. Each CDR3 is given with its conserved first and last residue. D genes are given only for firm matches. The listing skips clone size in some rows; elsewhere it reads once, few, many or a size class.

v_gene	j_gene	abundance	d_gene	CDR3aa	CDR3nt
TRBV16	TRBJ2-7	once	-	CASSQRHRTAYYEQYF	TGTGCCAGCAGCCAACGTCACAGGACAGCATACTACGAGCAGTACTTC
TRBV4-2	TRBJ1-2	-	-	CASSQDRSGDAGYTF	TGTGCCAGCAGCCAAGATCGCAGCGGGGACGCGGGCTACACCTTC
TRBV7-2	TRBJ2-5	-	-	CASSLEGSGTQETQYF	TGTGCCAGCAGCTTAGAGGGTAGCGGAACACAAGAGACCCAGTACTTC
TRBV5-1	TRBJ1-1	-	-	CASRAGQNTEAFF	TGCGCCAGCAGGGCGGGGCAGAACACTGAAGCTTTCTTT
TRBV6-6	TRBJ1-2	-	TRBD1	CASSLTLRQGRTDGYTF	TGTGCCAGCAGTCTTACCCTCCGACAGGGGAGGACGGATGGCTACACCTTC
TRBV24-1	TRBJ2-2	-	-	CATSVPYRSGELFF	TGTGCCACCAGTGTCCCTTACCGGAGCGGGGAGCTGTTTTTT
TRBV11-2	TRBJ2-3	-	TRBD2	CASSLDSGSTHTQYF	TGTGCCAGCAGCTTAGATAGCGGGAGTACCCATACGCAGTATTTT
TRBV4-1	TRBJ2-5	once	TRBD2	CASSRLAGETQYF	TGCGCCAGCAGCAGACTAGCGGGAGAGACCCAGTACTTC
TRBV5-1	TRBJ2-5	-	TRBD2	CASSPGGKTQYF	TGCGCCAGCAGCCCGGGGGGAAAGACCCAGTACTTC
TRBV9	TRBJ2-3	-	TRBD2	CASSYLSGRDTQYF	TGTGCCAGCAGCTACCTTAGCGGGAGAGATACGCAGTATTTT
TRBV30	TRBJ1-3	-	-	CAWSGGLASGNTIYF	TGTGCCTGGAGTGGTGGCCTCGCCTCTGGAAACACCATATATTTT
TRBV19	TRBJ1-5	-	-	CASTGGNQPQHF	TGTGCCAGTACGGGGGGCAATCAGCCCCAGCATTTT
TRBV18	TRBJ1-3	-	-	CASSSTGNRNTIYF	TGTGCCAGCTCATCCACCGGGAACCGAAACACCATATATTTT
TRBV5-4	TRBJ2-1	-	-	CASSLDGGGEQFF	TGTGCCAGCAGCCTAGATGGGGGAGGTGAGCAGTTCTTC
TRBV3-1/TRBV3-2	TRBJ1-3	-	-	CASSQRGGGRGFRNTIYF	TGTGCCAGCAGCCAAAGAGGAGGTGGGAGAGGGTTTAGAAACACCATATATTTT
TRBV6-5	TRBJ1-1	-	-	CASSRTGTEAFF	TGTGCCAGCAGCCGAACCGGGACTGAAGCTTTCTTT
TRBV5-4	TRBJ2-7	-	TRBD2	CASSSRGNYEQYF	TGTGCCAGCAGCTCGCGGGGGAACTACGAGCAGTACTTC
TRBV27	TRBJ2-3	-	-	CASSPLGGIGTDTQYF	TGTGCCAGCAGCCCGCTAGGGGGAATTGGCACAGATACGCAGTATTTT
TRBV11-3	TRBJ2-3	-	-	CASSKDPTGGTQYF	TGTGCCAGCAGCAAAGACCCTACCGGAGGGACGCAGTATTTT
TRBV7-9	TRBJ1-3	-	-	CASSPTRTGNTIYF	TGTGCCAGCAGCCCAACCCGGACAGGAAACACCATATATTTT
TRBV7-2	TRBJ2-7	few	-	CASSLAGVGAEQYF	TGTGCCAGCAGCTTAGCGGGAGTGGGCGCCGAGCAGTACTTC
TRBV7-8	TRBJ2-7	-	TRBD2	CASSLSGGTSHRSYEQYF	TGTGCCAGCAGCTTAAGCGGGGGGACTAGTCATAGATCCTACGAGCAGTACTTC
TRBV7-2	TRBJ2-1	-	-	CASSKTAGTGGNEQFF	TGTGCCAGCAGCAAAACAGCGGGAACAGGGGGCAATGAGCAGTTCTTC
TRBV24-1	TRBJ2-1	-	-	CATSDYATEQFF	TGTGCCACCAGTGATTACGCGACAGAGCAGTTCTTC
TRBV11-3	TRBJ2-1	-	TRBD1	CASSLDRGNEQFF	TGTGCCAGCAGCCTGGACAGGGGGAATGAGCAGTTCTTC
TRBV18	TRBJ1-2	-	-	CASSPLGGRGGYTF	TGTGCCAGCTCACCACTGGGGGGAAGAGGTGGCTACACCTTC
TRBV6-4	TRBJ2-3	-	TRBD2	CASSDSGTSGDTQYF	TGTGCCAGCAGTGACTCGGGGACTAGCGGGGATACGCAGTATTTT
TRBV27	TRBJ2-1	-	TRBD1	CASSPTGVAWDEQFF	TGTGCCAGCAGTCCAACAGGGGTTGCGTGGGATGAGCAGTTCTTC
TRBV7-8	TRBJ1-1	-	-	CASSSTLLQGGNTEAFF	TGTGCCAGCAGCTCCACCCTTTTGCAGGGAGGGAACACTGAAGCTTTCTTT
TRBV2	TRBJ1-2	-	-	CASSESGDYGYTF	TGTGCCAGCAGTGAATCAGGGGACTATGGCTACACCTTC
TRBV5-1	TRBJ2-2	-	TRBD1	CASSQGQVNTGELFF	TGCGCCAGCAGCCAGGGACAGGTCAACACCGGGGAGCTGTTTTTT
TRBV11-3	TRBJ2-7	few	TRBD2	CASSPGTSGRGEQYF	TGTGCCAGCAGTCCTGGGACTAGCGGGAGAGGCGAGCAGTACTTC
TRBV19	TRBJ2-3	-	TRBD2	CASSMGGGRTDTQYF	TGTGCCAGTAGTATGGGGGGAGGGCGAACAGATACGCAGTATTTT
TRBV15	TRBJ2-5	-	-	CATSRGTEETQYF	TGTGCCACCAGCAGAGGAACAGAAGAGACCCAGTACTTC
TRBV13	TRBJ2-3	-	-	CASSLWPGTDTQYF	TGTGCCAGCAGCTTATGGCCAGGCACAGATACGCAGTATTTT
TRBV5-1	TRBJ1-1	-	TRBD1	CASSSHGTGITEAFF	TGCGCCAGCAGCTCTCACGGGACAGGGATCACTGAAGCTTTCTTT
TRBV14	TRBJ2-7	once	TRBD2	CASSRTSGRVYEQYF	TGTGCCAGCAGCCGCACTAGCGGGAGGGTCTACGAGCAGTACTTC
TRBV7-2	TRBJ2-7	-	-	CASSLFEGPYEQYF	TGTGCCAGCAGCTTGTTCGAGGGCCCCTACGAGCAGTACTTC
TRBV11-2	TRBJ1-2	once	-	CASTSGAGYTF	TGTGCCAGCACCTCAGGGGCTGGCTACACCTTC
TRBV5-1	TRBJ2-2	-	TRBD2	CASSLEVAGHSPNTGELFF	TGCGCCAGCAGCTTGGAGGTAGCGGGTCATTCCCCCAACACCGGGGAGCTGTTTTTT
TRBV20-1	TRBJ1-1	-	-	CSAPPIGAFF	TGCAGTGCTCCCCCAATCGGAGCTTTCTTT
TRBV7-2	TRBJ2-1	-	TRBD1	CASSLTGSVYGGEFF	TGTGCCAGCAGCTTGACAGGGTCCGTTTATGGGGGAGAGTTCTTC
TRBV23-1	TRBJ2-3	-	-	CASSIAGGYTDTQYF	TGCGCCAGCAGTATAGCAGGAGGTTACACAGATACGCAGTATTTT
TRBV28	TRBJ1-5	-	-	CASRQGYQPQHF	TGTGCCAGCAGACAGGGCTATCAGCCCCAGCATTTT
TRBV7-9	TRBJ1-2	few	-	CASSLGGNGYTF	TGTGCCAGCAGCTTGGGGGGGAACGGCTACACCTTC
TRBV25-1	TRBJ1-6	-	TRBD1	CASSEYWTGDNSPLHF	TGTGCCAGCAGTGAATATTGGACAGGCGATAATTCACCCCTCCACTTT
TRBV9	TRBJ1-3	-	-	CASSAGGSRNTIYF	TGTGCCAGCAGCGCCGGGGGATCCAGAAACACCATATATTTT
TRBV21-1	TRBJ1-1	-	-	CAYLNRTGENTEAFF	TGTGCCTACTTAAACAGGACAGGGGAAAACACTGAAGCTTTCTTT
TRBV7-9	TRBJ2-1	-	TRBD2	CASSLRTSGQGYEQFF	TGTGCCAGCAGCTTAAGGACTAGCGGACAGGGCTATGAGCAGTTCTTC
TRBV19	TRBJ2-1	-	TRBD2	CASSKSIAGGPNEQFF	TGTGCCAGTAGTAAATCTATAGCGGGAGGGCCTAATGAGCAGTTCTTC